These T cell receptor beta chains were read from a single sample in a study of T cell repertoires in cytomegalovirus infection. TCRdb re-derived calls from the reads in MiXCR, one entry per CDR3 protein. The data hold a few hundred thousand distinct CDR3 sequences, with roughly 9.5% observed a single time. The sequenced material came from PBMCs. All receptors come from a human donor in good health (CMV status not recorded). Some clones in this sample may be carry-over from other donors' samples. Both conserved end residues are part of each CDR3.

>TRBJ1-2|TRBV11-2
CASSRGGIGYGYTF
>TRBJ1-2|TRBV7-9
CASSLAGRTGTGIGGYGYTF
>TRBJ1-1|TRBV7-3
CASSFGSTNTEAFF
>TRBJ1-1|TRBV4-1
CASSHRDGLMNTEAFF
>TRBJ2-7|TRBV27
CASSFVGVPHSYEQYF
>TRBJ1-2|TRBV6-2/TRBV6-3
CASSYSQMNYGYTF
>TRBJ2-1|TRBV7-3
CASSLTSGAYNEQFF
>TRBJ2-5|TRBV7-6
CASSRTSGSFETQYF
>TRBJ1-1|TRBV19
CARGEAFF
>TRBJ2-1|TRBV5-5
CASSLPSQGGAYNEQFF
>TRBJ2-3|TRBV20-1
CSAGTSGGGGSDTQYF
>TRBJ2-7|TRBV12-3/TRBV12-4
CASRGTWSSYEQYF